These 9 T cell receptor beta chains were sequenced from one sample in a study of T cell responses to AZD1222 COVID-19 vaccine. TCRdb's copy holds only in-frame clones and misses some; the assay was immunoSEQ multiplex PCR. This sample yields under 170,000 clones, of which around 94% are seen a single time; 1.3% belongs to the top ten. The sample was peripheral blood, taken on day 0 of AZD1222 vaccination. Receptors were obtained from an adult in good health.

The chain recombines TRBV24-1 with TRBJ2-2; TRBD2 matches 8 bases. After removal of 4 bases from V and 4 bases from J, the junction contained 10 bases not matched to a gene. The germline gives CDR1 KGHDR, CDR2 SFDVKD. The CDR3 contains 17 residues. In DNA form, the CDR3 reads TGTGCCACCAGTGACCCTCCGGGACTAGGCGGCACCGGGGAGCTGTTTTTT. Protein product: CATSDPPGLGGTGELFF.

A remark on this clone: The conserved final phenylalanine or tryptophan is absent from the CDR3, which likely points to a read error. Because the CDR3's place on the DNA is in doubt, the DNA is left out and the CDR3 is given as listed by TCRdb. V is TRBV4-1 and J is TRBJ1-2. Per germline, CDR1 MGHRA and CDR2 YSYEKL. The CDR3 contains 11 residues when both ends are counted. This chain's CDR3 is CASSQDGIRET.

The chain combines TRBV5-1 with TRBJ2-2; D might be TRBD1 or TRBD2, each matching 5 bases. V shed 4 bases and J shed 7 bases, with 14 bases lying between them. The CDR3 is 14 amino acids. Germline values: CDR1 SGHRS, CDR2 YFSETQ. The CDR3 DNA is TGCGCCAGCAGCAAGGGGCTAGAGGGCGGGGAGCTGTTTTTT. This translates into CASSKGLEGGELFF.

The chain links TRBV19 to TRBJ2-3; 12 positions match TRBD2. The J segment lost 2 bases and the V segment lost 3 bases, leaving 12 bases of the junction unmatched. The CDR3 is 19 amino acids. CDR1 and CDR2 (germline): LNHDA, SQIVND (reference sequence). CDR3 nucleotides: TGTGCCAGTAGTATTTCACTAGCGGGAGGATCCTTTTTCACAGATACGCAGTATTTT. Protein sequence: CASSISLAGGSFFTDTQYF.

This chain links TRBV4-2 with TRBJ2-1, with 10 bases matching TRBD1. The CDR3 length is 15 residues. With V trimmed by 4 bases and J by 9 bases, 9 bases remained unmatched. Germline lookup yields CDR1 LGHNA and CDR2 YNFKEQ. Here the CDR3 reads CASSPLTGQGTEQFF. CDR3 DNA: TGTGCCAGCAGCCCCCTCACGGGACAGGGGACTGAGCAGTTCTTC.

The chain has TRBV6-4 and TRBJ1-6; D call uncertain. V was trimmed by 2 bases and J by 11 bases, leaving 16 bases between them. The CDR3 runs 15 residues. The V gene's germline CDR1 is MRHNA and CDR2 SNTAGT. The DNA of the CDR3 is TGTGCCAGCAGTGACGAGGCCTCTATAATTCCACCCCTCCACTTT. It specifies CASSDEASIIPPLHF.

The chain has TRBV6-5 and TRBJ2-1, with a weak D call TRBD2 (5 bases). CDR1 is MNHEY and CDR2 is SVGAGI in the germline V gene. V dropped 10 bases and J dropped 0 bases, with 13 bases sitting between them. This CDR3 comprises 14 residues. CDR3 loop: CAIVPGSSYNEQFF. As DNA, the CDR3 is TGTGCCATCGTCCCGGGGAGCTCCTACAATGAGCAGTTCTTC.

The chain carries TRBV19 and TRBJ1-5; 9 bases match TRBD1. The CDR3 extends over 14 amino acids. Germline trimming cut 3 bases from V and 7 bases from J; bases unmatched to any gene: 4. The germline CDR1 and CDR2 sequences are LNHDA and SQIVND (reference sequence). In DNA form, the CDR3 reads TGTGCCAGTAGTATCGACGACAGGGGGCAGCCCCAGCATTTT. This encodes CASSIDDRGQPQHF. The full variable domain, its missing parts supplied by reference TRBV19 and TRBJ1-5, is DGGITQSPKYLFRKEGQNVTLSCEQNLNHDAMYWYRQDPGQGLRLIYYSQIVNDFQKGDIAEGYSVSREKKESFPLTVTSAQKNPTAFYLCASSIDDRGQPQHFGDGTRLSIL.

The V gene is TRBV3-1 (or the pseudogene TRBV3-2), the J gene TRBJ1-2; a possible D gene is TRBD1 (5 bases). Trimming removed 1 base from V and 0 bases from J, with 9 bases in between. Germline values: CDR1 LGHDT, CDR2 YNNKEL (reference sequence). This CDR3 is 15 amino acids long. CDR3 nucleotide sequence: TGTGCCAGCAGCCAAGGACAGATCACTAACTATGGCTACACCTTC. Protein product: CASSQGQITNYGYTF.